This T cell receptor (beta chain) stems from a study of shared clonotypes between healthy human individuals. Turning to the study itself: Those who served as donors were two women and a few men between the ages of 18 and 49.

Study-level findings and limits: Clonotype sharing across a few donors was observed for around 4.8% of naive CD4 clonotypes. Against clonotypes common to all four donors, non-shared ones had lower generation probabilities.

This clone was counted a single time. Its target is unknown. At the DNA level, this CDR3 is encoded by other sequences in the same sample as well. Per the germline V gene, CDR1 is SNHLY and CDR2 is FYNNEI. The CDR3 totals 11 residues. Trimming removed 6 bases from V and 2 bases from J, with 4 bases in between. Original handling: Junction-only sequences without quality scores came from ImmunoSEQ, so filtering differed. TCRdb's table, derived via immunoSEQ multiplex PCR, lists solely in-frame clones and lacks some. V and J calls and clone size are copied from that table; D and trimming were computed from the DNA. This table holds 2 million to 3 million clones, over 85% found once.

Sequenced: naive CD4+ T cells from PBMCs. Subset indicated: CD45RA+ positively selected. This chain links TRBV2 with TRBJ2-5; no clear D. The receptor's source is a man aged 18 to 35 in good health. Some clones in this sample may be carry-over from other donors' samples. The DNA of the CDR3 is TGTGCCAGCAGGGAGCAAGAGACCCAGTACTTC. It specifies CASREQETQYF.